The source of this T cell receptor (beta chain) is a study of blood T cell repertoires in COVID-19. Overall study context: From the United States, Italy and Spain came samples of acute and convalescent COVID-19. Sample material is recorded as cDNA or gDNA derived from T cells, B-cell-depleted T cells, or PBMCs.

Methods used by the authors: Estimated nucleated cell counts came from reference gene primer amplification. The method was immunoSEQ multiplex PCR; TCRdb's version includes in-frame clones alone and lacks a portion of them. The DNA was the basis for D and trimming; V, J and clone size are from that table. In the table there are approximately 470,000 clones, around 85% of which are singletons. This CDR3 contains 15 residues. CDR1 and CDR2 (germline): MNHEY, SMNVEV (reference sequence). V gave up 3 bases and J gave up 0 bases, with 12 bases separating them. The receptor comes from a human donor in a cohort sampled during active COVID-19. Sequenced: peripheral blood. The V and J genes are TRBV27 and TRBJ2-7, with D perhaps matching TRBD2 (6 bases). CDR3: CASSFAGGSSYEQYF. In nucleotides, the CDR3 is TGTGCCAGCAGTTTTGCCGGGGGATCCTCCTACGAGCAGTACTTC.